This TCR beta chain was obtained from a study of T cell responses to AZD1222 COVID-19 vaccine. V was pared by 2 bases and J by 3 bases, with 6 bases of the junction left unmatched. The CDR3 is 15 residues long. The germline V gene encodes CDR1 SGHRS and CDR2 YFSETQ. Using immunoSEQ multiplex PCR, the repertoire was profiled, and TCRdb retains in-frame clones only, with some absent. The sample includes more than 70,000 clones, approximately 83% of them seen just once. The sequence was collected from an adult in good health. Material: peripheral blood, obtained on day 0 of AZD1222 vaccination. V gene TRBV5-1 combines with J gene TRBJ2-3, with TRBD1 identical over 7 bases. In nucleotides, the CDR3 is TGCGCCAGCAGCTTTACGACAGGGATTACAGATACGCAGTATTTT. It is translated as CASSFTTGITDTQYF.